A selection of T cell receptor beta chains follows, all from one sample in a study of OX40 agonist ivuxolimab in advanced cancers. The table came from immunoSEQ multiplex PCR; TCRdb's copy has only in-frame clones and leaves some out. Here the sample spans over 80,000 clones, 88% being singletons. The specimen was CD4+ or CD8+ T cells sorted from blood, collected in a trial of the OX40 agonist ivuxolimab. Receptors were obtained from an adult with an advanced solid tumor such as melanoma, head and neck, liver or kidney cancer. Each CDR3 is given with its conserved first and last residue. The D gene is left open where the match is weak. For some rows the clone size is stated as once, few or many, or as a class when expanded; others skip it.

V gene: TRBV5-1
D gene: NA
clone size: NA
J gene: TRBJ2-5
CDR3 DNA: TGCGCCAGCAGCCTTAATGGGGGATACCAAGAGACCCAGTACTTC
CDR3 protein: CASSLNGGYQETQYF

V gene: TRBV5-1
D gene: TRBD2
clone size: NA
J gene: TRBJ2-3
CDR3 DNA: TGCGCCAGCAGCTTGACTAGCGGGATGGATACGCAGTATTTT
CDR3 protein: CASSLTSGMDTQYF

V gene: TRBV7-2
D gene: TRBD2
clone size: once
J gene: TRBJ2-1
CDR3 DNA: TGTGCCAGCAGCTTTTCTAGCGGAGTTTACAATGAGCAGTTCTTC
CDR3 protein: CASSFSSGVYNEQFF

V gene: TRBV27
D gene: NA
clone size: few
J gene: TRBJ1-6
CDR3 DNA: TGTGCCAGCAGCCGTGATAATTCACCCCTCCACTTT
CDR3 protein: CASSRDNSPLHF

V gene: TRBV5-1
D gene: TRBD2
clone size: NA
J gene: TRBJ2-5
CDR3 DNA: TGCGCCAGCAGCCTCGGGACTAGCGGCCCAGAGACCCAGTACTTC
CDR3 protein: CASSLGTSGPETQYF

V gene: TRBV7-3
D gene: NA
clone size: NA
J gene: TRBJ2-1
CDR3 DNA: TGTGCCAGCAGCTCGGATAGGAGAGCGTACAATGAGCAGTTCTTC
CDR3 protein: CASSSDRRAYNEQFF

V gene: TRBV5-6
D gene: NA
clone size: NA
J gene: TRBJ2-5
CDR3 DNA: TGTGCCAGCAGCTTGCCCACAGGACAAGAGACCCAGTACTTC
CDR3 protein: CASSLPTGQETQYF

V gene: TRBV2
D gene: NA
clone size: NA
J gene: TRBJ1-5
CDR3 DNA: TGTGCCAGCCAAGAGGGTCTCCCCAATCAGCCCCAGCATTTT
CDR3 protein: CASQEGLPNQPQHF

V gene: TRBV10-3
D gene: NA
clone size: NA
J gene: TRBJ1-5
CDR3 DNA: TGTGCCATCAGCCCTACAGGGAATAGCAATCAGCCCCAGCATTTT
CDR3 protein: CAISPTGNSNQPQHF

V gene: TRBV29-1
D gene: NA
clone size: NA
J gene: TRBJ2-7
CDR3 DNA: TGCAGCGTTTTCGGGAGTCCCTACGAGCAGTACTTC
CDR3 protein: CSVFGSPYEQYF

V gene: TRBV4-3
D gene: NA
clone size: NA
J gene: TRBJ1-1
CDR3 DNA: TGCGCCAGCAGCCAAGTGAGTTTTCCCGACCCGGGCACTGAAGCTTTCTTT
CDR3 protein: CASSQVSFPDPGTEAFF

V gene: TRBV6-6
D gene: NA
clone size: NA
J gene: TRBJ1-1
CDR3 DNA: TGTGCCAGCAGGGTGGTGAACACTGAAGCTTTCTTT
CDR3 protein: CASRVVNTEAFF

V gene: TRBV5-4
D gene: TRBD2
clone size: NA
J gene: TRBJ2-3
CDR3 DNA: TGTGCCAGCAGCTCCCCCCGCCGGGAGGCAGATACGCAGTATTTT
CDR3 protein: CASSSPRREADTQYF

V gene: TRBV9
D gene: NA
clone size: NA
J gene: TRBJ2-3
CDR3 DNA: TGTGCCAGCAGCGGGCTGACAGATACGCAGTATTTT
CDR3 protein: CASSGLTDTQYF

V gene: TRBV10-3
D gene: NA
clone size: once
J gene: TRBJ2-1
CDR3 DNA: TGTGCCATCAGTGTTAATAAAGAGGACAATGAGCAGTTCTTC
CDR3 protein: CAISVNKEDNEQFF

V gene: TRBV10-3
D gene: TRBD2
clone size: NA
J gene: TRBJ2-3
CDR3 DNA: TGTGCCATCAGTGAGTCTCCCCGAGCGGGAGAGGCAGATACGCAGTATTTT
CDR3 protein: CAISESPRAGEADTQYF

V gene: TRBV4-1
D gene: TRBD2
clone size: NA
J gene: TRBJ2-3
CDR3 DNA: TGCGCCAGCAGCCCTAGCGGGAGGAATACAGATACGCAGTATTTT
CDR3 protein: CASSPSGRNTDTQYF

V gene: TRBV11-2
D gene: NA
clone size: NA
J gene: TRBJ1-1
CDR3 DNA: TGTGCCAGCAGCTCCCGGACTGAGTGGAACACTGAAGCTTTCTTT
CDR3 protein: CASSSRTEWNTEAFF

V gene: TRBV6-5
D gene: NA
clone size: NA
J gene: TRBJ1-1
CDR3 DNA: TGTGCCAGCAGCAGCCGGGCCATCAACACTGAAGCTTTCTTT
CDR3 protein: CASSSRAINTEAFF

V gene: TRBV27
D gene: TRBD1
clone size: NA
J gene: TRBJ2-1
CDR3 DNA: TGTGCCACGACCCCCGGACAGGGGTCCGAGCAGTTCTTC
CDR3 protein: CATTPGQGSEQFF

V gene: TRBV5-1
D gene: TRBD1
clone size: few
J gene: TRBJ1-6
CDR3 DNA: TGCGCCAGCAGCACCGGGACAGGGGGCTTCTTTGCGGCCCTCCACTTT
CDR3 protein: CASSTGTGGFFAALHF

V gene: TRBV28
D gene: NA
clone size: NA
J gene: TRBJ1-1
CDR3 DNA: TGTGCCAGCGCAACACAGGGTCCTGAAGCTTTCTTT
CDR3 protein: CASATQGPEAFF

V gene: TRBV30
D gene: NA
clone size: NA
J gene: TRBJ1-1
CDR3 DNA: TGTGCCTGGAGTGTGGATGGCCTGAACACTGAAGCTTTCTTT
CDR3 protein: CAWSVDGLNTEAFF

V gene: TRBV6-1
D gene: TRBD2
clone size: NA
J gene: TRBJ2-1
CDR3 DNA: TGTGCCAGCATACGTCTAGCGGGAAGGAATGAGCAGTTCTTC
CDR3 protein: CASIRLAGRNEQFF

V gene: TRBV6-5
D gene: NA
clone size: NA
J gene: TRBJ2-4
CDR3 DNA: TGTGCCAGCAGTGAAGAGGGCGGGAACATTCAGTACTTC
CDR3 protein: CASSEEGGNIQYF